The source of this TCR beta chain is a study of shared T cell receptors in the human thymus. Assay: immunoSEQ multiplex PCR; the TCRdb copy retains only in-frame clones and omits some. Here the sample spans roughly 700,000 clones, roughly 90% being singletons. Germline V CDR1 and CDR2: WNHNN, SYGVQD (reference sequence). The junction had 7 bases not matched to a gene; V was cut back by 3 bases and J by 4 bases. The CDR3 loop spans 16 amino acids. These data also featured in a second study, about human thymus T cells. That study reports: Serving as donors were healthy Finnish infants, each of whom was having open corrective surgery for congenital heart defects. Thymus tissue for the work was resected from patients undergoing corrective heart surgery. The authors found apparently biased V and J gene usage in thymic and blood repertoires. Related studies noted strongly shared thymic repertoires across unrelated people.

The chain employs TRBV10-1 and TRBJ2-1, with 9 nucleotides matching TRBD2. Sequencing used thymocytes. This receptor was obtained from a boy under three years old with a congenital heart defect. For the CDR3, the DNA is TGCGCCAGCAGTGATGGGGCTAGCGGGGCTTACAATGAGCAGTTCTTC. Amino acid sequence: CASSDGASGAYNEQFF.